This T cell receptor (beta chain) was captured by sequencing in a study of post-analysis software for immune sequencing data. Study background: Patients had relapsing-remitting, secondary progressive or progressive-relapsing multiple sclerosis; some lacked subtype.

This clonotype was detected only a few times. Its antigen is undetermined. Trimming left V 5 bases short and J 0 bases short, with 14 bases between. The CDR3 sequence is 16 residues long. CDR1 is MNHEY and CDR2 is SVGAGI in the germline V gene. General study results and limits: Controls had lower frequencies than patients of about five TRBV segments, which included TRBV5-6, TRBV5-1 and TRBV20-1. Strong co-clustering by F measure linked samples that shared a preparation batch. Diversity measured as normalized Chao1 was significantly lower in multiple sclerosis patients than in controls.

Every TCR beta cDNA library bore unique molecular identifiers. TCRdb redid the calling of the PCR reads with MiXCR, one entry per CDR3 protein. This sample has a few hundred thousand distinct CDR3 sequences, with around 36% found just once. The chain employs TRBV6-5 and TRBJ2-1, with D unclear. The clonotype originates from a girl younger than 18 with multiple sclerosis. Sequenced: blood. The DNA for the CDR3 is TGTGCCAGCAGTCTCGACCCGATTAGCTCCTACAATGAGCAGTTCTTC. It translates to CASSLDPISSYNEQFF.